Included here is one T cell receptor (beta chain) sequence, with context. Its target is not known. This sample stems from a study of shared clonotypes between healthy human individuals. The overall study: Used for every donor were three CD4 naive, three CD4 memory, two CD8 naive and one CD8 memory plate.

Using about 0.2 ug DNA, around 30,000 T cell genomes, the sorted-subset replicate PCRs were run. The assay was immunoSEQ multiplex PCR, and TCRdb's table has in-frame clones only and misses some. The repertoire holds some 79,000 clones, with under 65% as singletons. Study findings and constraints: In contrast to clonotypes shared by all four donors, non-shared clonotypes had lower generation probabilities.

Both CD45RO+ cells and CCR7-negative CD45RA+ TemRA cells were combined to make up CD8 memory. The CDR3 extends over 16 amino acids. V was pared by 2 bases and J by 1 base, with 15 bases between. Germline assignment: CDR1 MNHEY and CDR2 SMNVEV (reference sequence). Material: memory CD8+ T cells sorted from blood. Subset defined: CD45RO+ cells pooled with CCR7-negative TemRA cells. V gene TRBV27 combines with J gene TRBJ2-7; D is unresolved. This sequence originates from a man younger than 45 in good health. The CDR3 protein is CASSLKVVQKSYEQYF. Here the CDR3 DNA reads TGTGCCAGCAGTTTAAAGGTGGTACAGAAATCCTACGAGCAGTACTTC.